This T cell receptor beta chain comes out of a study of blood T cell repertoires in COVID-19. Across the whole study: Sources were T cells, B-cell-depleted T cells, or PBMCs; the material itself was cDNA or gDNA.

Profiling relied on immunoSEQ multiplex PCR, and the TCRdb table lists in-frame clones only, not all of them. The table has about 34,000 clones, approximately 92% seen once. CDR3 length equals 15 residues. Looked up from germline, CDR1 is LGHNA and CDR2 is YNFKEQ. Trimming took 5 bases from V and 4 from J; bases not matched to a gene: 8. The specimen sequenced was peripheral blood. The chain recombines TRBV4-2 with TRBJ2-7; 10 bases are a match to TRBD1. The sequence derives from an elderly woman with acute or convalescent COVID-19. CDR3 amino acids: CASSYGTGDLYEQYF. As DNA, the CDR3 is TGTGCCAGCAGCTACGGGACAGGGGATTTATACGAGCAGTACTTC.